The 2 T cell receptor beta chains below were found in one sample sequenced in a study of early T cells in non-severe SARS-CoV-2 infection. TCRdb called the 5' RACE reads again in MiXCR, with one record for every CDR3 protein. This table holds more than 20,000 distinct CDR3 sequences, 4% found once. Sequenced input: whole blood. These receptors all come from an adult who was a healthcare worker with PCR-confirmed SARS-CoV-2 infection or an uninfected control (not recorded which).

This clonotype was recorded at least ten times. The J gene is TRBJ1-4, the V gene TRBV27, with D maybe TRBD1 (5 bases). V was trimmed by 4 bases and J by 7 bases, leaving 13 bases between them. Germline V gene lookup returns CDR1 MNHEY and CDR2 SMNVEV (reference sequence). This CDR3 spans 14 amino acids. CDR3 sequence: CASSSRANGEKLFF. The CDR3 DNA is TGTGCCAGCAGTTCCAGGGCCAATGGTGAAAAACTGTTTTTT. The variable domain in full, completed from reference TRBV27 and TRBJ1-4, reads EAQVTQNPRYLITVTGKKLTVTCSQNMNHEYMSWYRQDPGLGLRQIYYSMNVEVTDKGDVPEGYKVSRKEKRNFPLILESPSPNQTSLYFCASSSRANGEKLFFGSGTQLSVL.

This clonotype rates as medium-sized (0.01 to 0.1%). The rearrangement uses TRBV7-6 and TRBJ1-4, with D unclear. Trimming took 6 bases from V and 3 from J, leaving 11 bases between them. The CDR3 runs to 14 residues. The germline V gene has CDR1 SGHVS and CDR2 FNYEAQ. This CDR3 reads CASSGGLANEKLFF. For the CDR3, the DNA is TGTGCCAGCAGTGGCGGCCTTGCTAATGAAAAACTGTTTTTT.